The source of this TCR beta chain is a study of blood T cell repertoires in COVID-19. For the study at large: Acute and convalescent COVID-19 specimens originated in the United States, Italy and Spain.

Authors' processing steps: It was from reference gene primer amplification that nucleated cell counts were estimated. Here immunoSEQ multiplex PCR was the method, and the copy in TCRdb shows in-frame clones only, minus some. That table furnishes V, J and clone size, whereas the DNA furnished D and trimming. The sample shows approximately 180,000 clones, over 75% of them seen only once. The CDR3 consists of 14 residues. CDR1 is SGHAT and CDR2 is FQNNGV in the germline V gene. The V end was cut by 1 base, the J end by 0 bases, with 7 bases between. This receptor was obtained from a woman older than 75 with acute or convalescent COVID-19. Sequenced: peripheral blood. V is TRBV11-2 and J is TRBJ2-7; maybe TRBD1 (5 bases). CDR3 bases: TGTGCCAGCAGCTTAGCCAGGGTCTCCTACGAGCAGTACTTC. As protein: CASSLARVSYEQYF.